Listed below are T cell receptor beta chains from one sample, sequenced in a study of T cells after yellow fever vaccination. TCRdb re-called the 5' RACE reads with MiXCR, one entry per CDR3 protein. The sample has fewer than 350,000 distinct CDR3 sequences, 8.5% to 10% seen once. The material sequenced was PBMCs, taken on the day of the first yellow fever vaccination. These receptors all come from a man between 18 and 29 years old who received the YFV17D yellow fever vaccine. CDR3s include the opening cysteine and the closing phenylalanine or tryptophan. The D gene is left open where the match is weak. Size is stated for part of the rows, as once, few or many counts, or as a class when the clone is expanded.

few	TRBV4-3	NA	TRBJ2-6	TGCGCCAGCAGCCAAGATCGGGGGACTGGGGCCAACGTCCTGACTTTC	CASSQDRGTGANVLTF
NA	TRBV4-1	TRBD1	TRBJ1-1	TGCGCCAGCAGCGGCCGAGACTACAGGGGCACTGAAGCTTTCTTT	CASSGRDYRGTEAFF
NA	TRBV7-9	TRBD1	TRBJ2-3	TGTGCCAGCAGCTTAAGAGCAGGGGGTACTACCTACAATACGCAGTATTTT	CASSLRAGGTTYNTQYF
NA	TRBV29-1	NA	TRBJ2-7	TGCAGCGCCTCCAACTCACCTTTCTACGAGCAGTACTTC	CSASNSPFYEQYF
NA	TRBV4-2	NA	TRBJ1-1	TGTGCCAGCAGCCAAGTCTACAGGGCAATGAACACTGAAGCTTTCTTT	CASSQVYRAMNTEAFF
once	TRBV27	NA	TRBJ1-4	TGTGCCAGCAGGAGGGCTTCGGGTAATGAAAAACTGTTTTTT	CASRRASGNEKLFF
NA	TRBV20-1	NA	TRBJ1-2	TGCAGTGCTGATAACAGGGAAGTCGGCTACACCTTC	CSADNREVGYTF
many	TRBV20-1	NA	TRBJ2-3	TGCAGTGCTACGGGGGACACAGATACGCAGTATTTT	CSATGDTDTQYF
few	TRBV5-6	NA	TRBJ2-3	TGTGCCAGCAGCTTGCGGGGTACGGGGATACTTGGAGAGGCTTTT	CASSLRGTGILGEAF
NA	TRBV12-3/TRBV12-4	NA	TRBJ1-1	TGTGCCAGCAGTAACAGGGCGTACACTGAAGCTTTCTTT	CASSNRAYTEAFF
NA	TRBV11-1	NA	TRBJ1-2	TGTGCCAGCAGCAGCCGGGCGTCAGGGGATGGGTATGGCTACACCTTC	CASSSRASGDGYGYTF
NA	TRBV12-3/TRBV12-4	TRBD2	TRBJ2-1	TGTGCCAGCAGCTGGGGACTAGCGAGTAATGAGCAGTTCTTC	CASSWGLASNEQFF
few	TRBV5-1	TRBD2	TRBJ2-6	TGCGCCAGCAGCGCCGGACTAGCGGGGGGCTCTGGGGCCAACGTCCTGACTTTC	CASSAGLAGGSGANVLTF
NA	TRBV6-1	NA	TRBJ2-2	TGTGCCAGCAGACTTGGGGGGCTTAGCGGCACCGGGGAGCTGTTTTTT	CASRLGGLSGTGELFF
NA	TRBV4-2	NA	TRBJ2-5	TGTGCCAGCAGCCAAGATACGGCGTCGTTAGGGACCCAGTACTTC	CASSQDTASLGTQYF
NA	TRBV5-1	TRBD1	TRBJ1-1	TGCGCCAGCAGCTTGCAGGGACAGGGAAGGAACACTGAAGCTTTCTTT	CASSLQGQGRNTEAFF
NA	TRBV7-2	TRBD2	TRBJ2-1	TGTGCCAGCAGCTACACCGGGACTAGAGGGCCACATGAGCAGTTCTTC	CASSYTGTRGPHEQFF
NA	TRBV20-1	TRBD1	TRBJ2-7	TGCAGTGCTAGAGACCGGGACAGGGTCTACGAGCAGTACTTC	CSARDRDRVYEQYF
many	TRBV2	TRBD2	TRBJ2-1	TGTGCCAGCCGAAAAATCGGATTAGCGGGGGTCTCGTTCTTC	CASRKIGLAGVSFF
NA	TRBV6-5	NA	TRBJ2-5	TGTGCCAGCAGTTACTCCGCCGGACACTTCCAAGAGACCCAGTACTTC	CASSYSAGHFQETQYF
few	TRBV9	TRBD2	TRBJ2-4	TGTGCCAGCAGCGTAGCAGGACTAGCGGAAACTAGCCAAAACATTCAGTACTTC	CASSVAGLAETSQNIQYF
NA	TRBV7-6	NA	TRBJ1-4	TGTGCCAGCAGCTTAGAAGGGGGAACTAATGAAAAACTGTTTTTT	CASSLEGGTNEKLFF
NA	TRBV11-2	NA	TRBJ1-2	TGTGCCAGCAGCCAAACACAGGCGCTCTATGGCTACACCTTC	CASSQTQALYGYTF
many	TRBV5-1	TRBD1	TRBJ1-4	TGCGCCAGCAGCCAGGGACAGCCAAATGAAAAACTGTTTTTT	CASSQGQPNEKLFF
many	TRBV12-3/TRBV12-4	NA	TRBJ1-5	TGTGCCAGCAGTCCCCTTGACAGGAATCAGCCCCAGCATTTT	CASSPLDRNQPQHF
NA	TRBV20-1	NA	TRBJ2-2	TGCAGTGCCGGCCGACTAGAGGCCGGGGAGCTGTTTTTT	CSAGRLEAGELFF
few	TRBV10-3	NA	TRBJ1-1	TGTGCCATCAGTACCAGGGGTTCGCTGGCCACTGAAGCTTTCTTT	CAISTRGSLATEAFF
NA	TRBV11-2	NA	TRBJ1-1	TGTGCCAGCAGCTCGATTCAGGGTTTCGCTGAAGCTTTCTTT	CASSSIQGFAEAFF
NA	TRBV7-9	NA	TRBJ2-5	TGTGCCAGCAGCTGGACGGAAACGGAGACCCAGTACTTC	CASSWTETETQYF
few	TRBV4-3	NA	TRBJ2-5	TGCGCCAGCAGCCCAAGGCTGCCCCCCGGGCAGTCGTACCAAGAGACCCAGTACTTC	CASSPRLPPGQSYQETQYF
many	TRBV11-2	TRBD1	TRBJ1-2	TGTGCCAGCAGCTCCGGACAGGATTATGGCTACACCTTC	CASSSGQDYGYTF
few	TRBV7-2	NA	TRBJ1-5	TGTGCCAGCAGCTTAACGGCAGGGCAGCCCCAGCATTTT	CASSLTAGQPQHF
NA	TRBV5-5	TRBD1	TRBJ1-4	TGTGCCAGCAGCTTCGAGCCGGGACAGGGAGCAAAACTGTTTTTT	CASSFEPGQGAKLFF
few	TRBV3-1	NA	TRBJ1-6	TGTGCCAGCAGCGACGGACACGGAGGGGGTTCACCCCTCCACTTT	CASSDGHGGGSPLHF
many	TRBV10-3	TRBD2	TRBJ2-3	TGTGCCATCAGTGACCTAACTAGCGGGGGTAGGGCAGATACGCAGTATTTT	CAISDLTSGGRADTQYF
few	TRBV4-3	NA	TRBJ1-5	TGCGCCAGCAGCCAAAGGGGCGGCCCGCCGGGCAATCAGCCCCAGCATTTT	CASSQRGGPPGNQPQHF
few	TRBV6-1	NA	TRBJ1-5	TGTGCCAGCAGGCGAGGCCTCGGGCAGCCCCAGCATTTT	CASRRGLGQPQHF
NA	TRBV7-9	NA	TRBJ1-2	TGTGCCAGCAGCTTAGAATCGGGTTCCCTGGGCTACACCTTC	CASSLESGSLGYTF
few	TRBV4-1	NA	TRBJ2-2	TGCGCCAGCAGCCAAGGGTACGGACCCACCGGGGAGCTGTTTTTT	CASSQGYGPTGELFF
few	TRBV12-3/TRBV12-4	NA	TRBJ2-2	TGTGCCAGCAGCCCCGGTAGCACCGGGGAGCTGTTTTTT	CASSPGSTGELFF
few	TRBV6-2/TRBV6-3	NA	TRBJ1-5	TGTGCCAGCAGTTACGATCTAACCGGGAGATTCAATCAGCCCCAGCATTTT	CASSYDLTGRFNQPQHF
NA	TRBV15	NA	TRBJ2-1	TGTGCCACCAGCAGCCCCCTCGGGGGAGGCAATGAGCAGTTCTTC	CATSSPLGGGNEQFF
NA	TRBV9	TRBD1	TRBJ2-5	TGTGCCAGCAGCGTAGTGGGGACAGCTAGGGAGACCCAGTACTTC	CASSVVGTARETQYF
NA	TRBV5-4	TRBD1	TRBJ2-3	TGTGCCAGCAGCTTCCAGGGGGTCACAGATACGCAGTATTTT	CASSFQGVTDTQYF
NA	TRBV6-5	TRBD1	TRBJ1-1	TGTGCCAGCACTTCGCAGGGGGCCGGTGAAGCTTTCTTT	CASTSQGAGEAFF
NA	TRBV18	TRBD2	TRBJ2-1	TGTGCCAGCTCACCCCGAGCTTTAGCGGGGGGGAAGATAAATGAGCAGTTCTTC	CASSPRALAGGKINEQFF
NA	TRBV5-5	TRBD1	TRBJ2-2	TGTGCCAGCAGCTCCAGAGCCGACAGGGCAAACACCGGGGAGCTGTTTTTT	CASSSRADRANTGELFF
many	TRBV10-3	TRBD2	TRBJ2-3	TGTGCCATCAGTGAGATAGCGGGGGGCACAGATACGCAGTATTTT	CAISEIAGGTDTQYF
NA	TRBV4-3	NA	TRBJ1-1	TGCGCCAGCAGCCAAGAGTTAACCCAATTCGTCGCTTTCTTT	CASSQELTQFVAFF
NA	TRBV6-1	NA	TRBJ1-5	TGTGCCAGCACCGTACGGTCAGGGGTTGGCAATCAGCCCCAGCATTTT	CASTVRSGVGNQPQHF
few	TRBV5-1	TRBD1	TRBJ1-2	TGCGCCAGCAGCGCACAGACAGGGCTCTATGGCTACACCTTC	CASSAQTGLYGYTF
NA	TRBV9	NA	TRBJ2-3	TGTGCCAGCAGCGTAGGCGGCGGGGGCGGGGATACGCAGTATTTT	CASSVGGGGGDTQYF
many	TRBV24-1	NA	TRBJ2-3	TGTGCCACCAGTGATGGGAGCACAGATACGCAGTATTTT	CATSDGSTDTQYF